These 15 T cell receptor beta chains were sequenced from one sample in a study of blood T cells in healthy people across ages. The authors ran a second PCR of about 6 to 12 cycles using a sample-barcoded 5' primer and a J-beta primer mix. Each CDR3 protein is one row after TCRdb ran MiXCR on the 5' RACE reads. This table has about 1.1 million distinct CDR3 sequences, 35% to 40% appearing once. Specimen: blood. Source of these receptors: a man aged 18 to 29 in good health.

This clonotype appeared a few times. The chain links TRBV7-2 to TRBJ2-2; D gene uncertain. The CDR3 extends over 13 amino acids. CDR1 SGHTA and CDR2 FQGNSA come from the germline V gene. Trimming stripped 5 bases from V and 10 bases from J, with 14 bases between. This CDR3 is CASSPRQRSELFF. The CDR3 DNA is TGTGCCAGCAGCCCCAGGCAGAGATCGGAGCTGTTTTTT. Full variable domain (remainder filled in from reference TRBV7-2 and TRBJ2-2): GAGVSQSPSNKVTEKGKDVELRCDPISGHTALYWYRQSLGQGLEFLIYFQGNSAPDKSGLPSDRFSAERTGGSVSTLTIQRTQQEDSAVYLCASSPRQRSELFFGEGSRLTVL.

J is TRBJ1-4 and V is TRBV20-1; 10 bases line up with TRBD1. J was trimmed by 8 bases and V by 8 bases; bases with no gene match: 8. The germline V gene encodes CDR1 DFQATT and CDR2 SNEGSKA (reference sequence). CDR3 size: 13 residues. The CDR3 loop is CSTRQGAKEKLFF. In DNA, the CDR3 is TGCAGTACCCGACAGGGGGCGAAAGAAAAACTGTTTTTT.

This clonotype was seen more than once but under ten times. The DNA for the CDR3 is TGCAGTGCTAGAACTGGCACTGAAGCTTTCTTT. Its translation is CSARTGTEAFF. This chain joins TRBV20-1 and TRBJ1-1, with D uncertain. Between the trimmed V and J ends, which lost 2 bases and 4 bases, there was a span of 5 bases. CDR1 and CDR2 (germline): DFQATT, SNEGSKA (reference sequence). The CDR3 contains 11 residues.

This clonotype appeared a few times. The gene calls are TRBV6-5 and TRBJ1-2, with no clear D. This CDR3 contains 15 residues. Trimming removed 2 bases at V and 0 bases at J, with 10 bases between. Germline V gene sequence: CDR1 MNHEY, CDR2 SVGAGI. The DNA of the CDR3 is TGTGCCAGCAGTTACCGCCACAGAACTAACTATGGCTACACCTTC. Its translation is CASSYRHRTNYGYTF.

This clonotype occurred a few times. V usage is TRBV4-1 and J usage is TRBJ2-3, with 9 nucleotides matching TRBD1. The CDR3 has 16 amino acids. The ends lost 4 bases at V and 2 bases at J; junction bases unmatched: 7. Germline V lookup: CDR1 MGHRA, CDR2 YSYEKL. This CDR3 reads CASSLGDRAFTDTQYF. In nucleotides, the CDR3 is TGCGCCAGCAGCCTAGGGGACAGGGCTTTCACAGATACGCAGTATTTT.

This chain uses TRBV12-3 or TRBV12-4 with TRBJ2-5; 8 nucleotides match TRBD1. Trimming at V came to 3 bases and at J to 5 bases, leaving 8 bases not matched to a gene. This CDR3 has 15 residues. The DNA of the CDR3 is TGTGCCAGCAGTTTCGGTCAGGGGGCTGGGGAGACCCAGTACTTC. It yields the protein CASSFGQGAGETQYF.

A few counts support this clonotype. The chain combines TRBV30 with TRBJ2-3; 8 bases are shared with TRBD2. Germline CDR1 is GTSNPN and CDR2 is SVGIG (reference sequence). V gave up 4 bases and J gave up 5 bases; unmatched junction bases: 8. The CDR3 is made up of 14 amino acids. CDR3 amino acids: CAWTNSGAGDTQYF. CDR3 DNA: TGTGCCTGGACCAATAGCGGGGCGGGAGATACGCAGTATTTT.

CDR3 sequence (DNA): TGTGCCATCAGTGGTCCCGGGACAGGGCCTGGAAACACCATATATTTT. Translation gives CAISGPGTGPGNTIYF. The chain employs TRBV10-3 and TRBJ1-3; 9 bases are a match to TRBD1. This CDR3 is 16 amino acids long. With 4 bases clipped from V and 2 bases from J, the junction kept 6 bases outside the gene matches. Germline CDR1 ENHRY, CDR2 SYGVKD.

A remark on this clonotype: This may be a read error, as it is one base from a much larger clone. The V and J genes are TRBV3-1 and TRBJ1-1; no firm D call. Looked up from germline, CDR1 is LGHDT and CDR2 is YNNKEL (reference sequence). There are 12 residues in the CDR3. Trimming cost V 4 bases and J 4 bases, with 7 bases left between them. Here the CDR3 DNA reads TGTGCCAGCAGCCGGATGAGCACTGAAGCTTTCTTT. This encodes CASSRMSTEAFF. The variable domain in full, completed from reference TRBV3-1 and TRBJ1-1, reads DTAVSQTPKYLVTQMGNDKSIKCEQNLGHDTMYWYKQDSKKFLKIMFSYNNKELIINETVPNRFSPKSPDKAHLNLHINSLELGDSAVYFCASSRMSTEAFFGQGTRLTVV.

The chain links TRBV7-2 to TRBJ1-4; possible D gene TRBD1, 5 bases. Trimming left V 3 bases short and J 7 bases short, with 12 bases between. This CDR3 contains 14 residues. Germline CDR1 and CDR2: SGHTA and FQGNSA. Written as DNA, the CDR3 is TGTGCCAGCAGCTTCCGGGACCCAGGTGAAAAACTGTTTTTT. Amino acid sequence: CASSFRDPGEKLFF.

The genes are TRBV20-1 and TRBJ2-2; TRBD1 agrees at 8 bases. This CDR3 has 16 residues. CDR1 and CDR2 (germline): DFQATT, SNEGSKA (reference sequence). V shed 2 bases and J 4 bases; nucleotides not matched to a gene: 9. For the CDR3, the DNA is TGCAGTGCTAGACCCCACGACAGGGGTATCACCGGGGAGCTGTTTTTT. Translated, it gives CSARPHDRGITGELFF.

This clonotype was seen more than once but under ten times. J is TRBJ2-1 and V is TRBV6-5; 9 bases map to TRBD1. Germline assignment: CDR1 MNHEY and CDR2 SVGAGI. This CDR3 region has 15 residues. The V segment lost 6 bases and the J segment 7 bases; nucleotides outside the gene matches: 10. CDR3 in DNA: TGTGCCAGCAGCGTACGGGACAGGGTGACAAATGAGCAGTTCTTC. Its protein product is CASSVRDRVTNEQFF.

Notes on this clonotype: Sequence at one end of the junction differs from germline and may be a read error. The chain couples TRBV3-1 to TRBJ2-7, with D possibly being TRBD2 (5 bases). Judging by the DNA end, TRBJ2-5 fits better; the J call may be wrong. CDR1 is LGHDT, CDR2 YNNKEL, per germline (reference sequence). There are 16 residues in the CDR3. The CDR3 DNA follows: TGTGCCGGCAGCCAAGATCGGAGGATGGCCCAAGAGACCCAGTACTTC. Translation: CAGSQDRRMAQETQYF.

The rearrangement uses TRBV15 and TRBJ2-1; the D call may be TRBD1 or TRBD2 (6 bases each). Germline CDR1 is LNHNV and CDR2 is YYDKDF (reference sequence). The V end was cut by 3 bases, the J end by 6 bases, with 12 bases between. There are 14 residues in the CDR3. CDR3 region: CATSSVGGGNEQFF. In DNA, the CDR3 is TGTGCCACCAGCAGTGTCGGAGGGGGCAATGAGCAGTTCTTC.

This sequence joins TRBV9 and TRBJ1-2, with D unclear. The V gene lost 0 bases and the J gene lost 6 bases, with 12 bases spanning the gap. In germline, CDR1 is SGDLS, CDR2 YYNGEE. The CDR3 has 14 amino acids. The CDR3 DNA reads TGTGCCAGCAGCGTAGTTCCAGGCTCACATGGCTACACCTTC. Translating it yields CASSVVPGSHGYTF.